These T cell receptor beta chains were read from a single sample in a study of patients and donors after allogeneic stem cell transplantation. TCRdb reanalysed the RT-PCR reads using MiXCR and keeps one entry per CDR3 protein. The repertoire holds a few hundred thousand distinct CDR3 sequences, with 38% as singletons. The specimen sequenced was blood, either unsorted or a sorted T cell fraction (not recorded which). These receptor sequences come from a human donor who was either an allogeneic HSCT recipient or a stem cell or donor lymphocyte infusion donor (not recorded which). It is not recorded whose cells these are; they may come from a transplant donor. The CDR3 runs from the conserved cysteine through the conserved F or W. Fields, in order: V gene, clone size, CDR3 length, J gene, D gene, CDR3 protein, CDR3 DNA. A D gene is named only where the DNA matches it firmly. Some rows mark clone size as missing; the rest say once, few, many or name a class of expanded clone.

TRBV7-9	NA	13	TRBJ1-6	TRBD1	CASSRQGSSPLHF	TGTGCCAGCAGCAGACAGGGCAGTTCACCCCTCCACTTT
TRBV27	few	15	TRBJ1-2	NA	CASSFTGTGNYGYTF	TGTGCCAGCAGTTTCACGGGAACGGGGAACTATGGCTACACCTTC
TRBV6-6	NA	15	TRBJ2-2	NA	CASSLGQTDTGELFF	TGTGCCAGCAGTCTCGGACAGACGGACACCGGGGAGCTGTTTTTT
TRBV5-1	NA	14	TRBJ2-2	NA	CASSFVRFTGELFF	TGCGCCAGCAGCTTTGTCAGATTCACCGGGGAGCTGTTTTTT
TRBV2	NA	14	TRBJ1-2	NA	CASSFAGLSYGYTF	TGTGCCAGCAGTTTCGCGGGTCTGTCCTATGGCTACACCTTC
TRBV4-3	NA	15	TRBJ1-1	NA	CASSQGGNLNTEAFF	TGCGCCAGCAGCCAAGGAGGGAACTTGAACACTGAAGCTTTCTTT
TRBV7-2	NA	15	TRBJ1-5	NA	CASSLVVGQDQPQHF	TGTGCCAGCAGCTTAGTCGTAGGGCAGGATCAGCCCCAGCATTTT
TRBV24-1	few	14	TRBJ1-3	NA	CATSGKDSGNTIYF	TGTGCCACCAGTGGGAAAGACTCTGGAAACACCATATATTTT
TRBV28	NA	12	TRBJ1-1	NA	CASSLGYTEAFF	TGTGCCAGCAGTTTGGGTTACACTGAAGCTTTCTTT
TRBV7-8	NA	16	TRBJ2-3	NA	CASSLANGGLTDTQYF	TGTGCCAGCAGCTTAGCAAACGGGGGGCTCACAGATACGCAGTATTTT
TRBV5-5	NA	15	TRBJ1-2	NA	CASSSLPDRNYGYTF	TGTGCCAGCAGCTCCCTCCCGGACAGAAACTATGGCTACACCTTC
TRBV6-5	few	14	TRBJ1-3	NA	CASSPREGRNTIYF	TGTGCCAGCAGCCCCAGGGAGGGAAGAAACACCATATATTTT
TRBV4-1	NA	15	TRBJ1-6	NA	CASKQPSSYNSPLHF	TGCGCCAGCAAACAACCGAGCTCCTATAATTCACCCCTCCACTTT
TRBV5-5	NA	13	TRBJ1-4	NA	CASSIGTPEKLFF	TGTGCCAGCAGCATAGGGACGCCTGAGAAACTGTTTTTT
TRBV20-1	NA	16	TRBJ2-7	TRBD2	CSARGLTTGTSSEQYF	TGCAGTGCTAGAGGACTCACCACCGGGACTAGCTCCGAGCAGTACTTC